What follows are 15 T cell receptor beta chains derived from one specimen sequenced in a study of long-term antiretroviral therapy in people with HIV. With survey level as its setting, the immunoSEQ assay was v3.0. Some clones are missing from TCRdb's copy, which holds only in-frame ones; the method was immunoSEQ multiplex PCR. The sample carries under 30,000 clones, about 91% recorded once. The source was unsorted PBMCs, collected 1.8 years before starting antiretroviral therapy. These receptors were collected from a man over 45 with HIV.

CDR3 nucleotide sequence: TGTGCCAGCAGCTATTACAGGGGAGGTGGCTACACCTTC. Encoded protein: CASSYYRGGGYTF. The chain couples TRBV7-2 to TRBJ1-2; 7 bases match TRBD1. The CDR3 is 13 residues long. After removal of 4 bases from V and 7 bases from J, the junction contained 6 bases not matched to a gene. CDR1 SGHTA and CDR2 FQGNSA come from the germline V gene.

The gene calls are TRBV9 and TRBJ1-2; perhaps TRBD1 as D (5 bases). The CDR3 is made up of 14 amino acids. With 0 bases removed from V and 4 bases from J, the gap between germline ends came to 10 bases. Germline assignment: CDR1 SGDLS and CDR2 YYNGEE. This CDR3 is CASSVVTASYGYTF. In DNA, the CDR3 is TGTGCCAGCAGCGTAGTGACAGCGAGCTATGGCTACACCTTC.

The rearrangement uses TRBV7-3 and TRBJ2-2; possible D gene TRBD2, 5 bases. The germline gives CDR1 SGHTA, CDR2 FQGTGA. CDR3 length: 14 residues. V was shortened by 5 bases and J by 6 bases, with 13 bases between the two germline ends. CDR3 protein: CASSPLAAAGELFF. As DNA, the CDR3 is TGTGCCAGCAGCCCCCTAGCCGCCGCCGGGGAGCTGTTTTTT.

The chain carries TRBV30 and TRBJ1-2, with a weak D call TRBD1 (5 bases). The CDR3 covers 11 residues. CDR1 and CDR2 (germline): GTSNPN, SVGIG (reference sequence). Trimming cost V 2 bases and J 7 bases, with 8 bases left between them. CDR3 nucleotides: TGTGCCTGGAGTTGGGGCAGTGGCTACACCTTC. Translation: CAWSWGSGYTF. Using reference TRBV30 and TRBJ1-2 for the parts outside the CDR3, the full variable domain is SQTIHQWPATLVQPVGSPLSLECTVEGTSNPNLYWYRQAAGRGLQLLFYSVGIGQISSEVPQNLSASRPQDRQFILSSKKLLLSDSGFYLCAWSWGSGYTFGSGTRLTVV.

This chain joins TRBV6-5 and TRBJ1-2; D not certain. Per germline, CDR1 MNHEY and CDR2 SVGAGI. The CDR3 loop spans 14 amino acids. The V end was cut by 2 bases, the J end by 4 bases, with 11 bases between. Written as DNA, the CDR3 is TGTGCCAGCAGTTACCGGAAGGGAATCTATGGCTACACCTTC. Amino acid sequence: CASSYRKGIYGYTF.

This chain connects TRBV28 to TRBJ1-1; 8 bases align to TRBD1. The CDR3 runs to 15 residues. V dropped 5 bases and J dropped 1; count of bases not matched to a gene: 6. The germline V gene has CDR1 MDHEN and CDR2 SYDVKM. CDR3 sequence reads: CASSAPGGANTEAFF. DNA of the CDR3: TGTGCCAGCAGTGCCCCAGGGGGCGCGAACACTGAAGCTTTCTTT.

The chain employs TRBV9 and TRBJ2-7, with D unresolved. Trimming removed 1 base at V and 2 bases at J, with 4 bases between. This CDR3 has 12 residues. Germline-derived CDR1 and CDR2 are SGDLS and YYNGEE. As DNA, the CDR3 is TGTGCCAGCAGCGTAAGGACCTACGAGCAGTACTTC. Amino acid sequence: CASSVRTYEQYF.

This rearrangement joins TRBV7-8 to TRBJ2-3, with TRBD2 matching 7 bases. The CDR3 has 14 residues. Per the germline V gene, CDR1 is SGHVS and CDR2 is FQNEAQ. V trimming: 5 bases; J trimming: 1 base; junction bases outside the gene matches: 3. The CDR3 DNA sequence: TGTGCCAGCAGCCCTCTAGCGGGCACAGATACGCAGTATTTT. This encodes CASSPLAGTDTQYF.

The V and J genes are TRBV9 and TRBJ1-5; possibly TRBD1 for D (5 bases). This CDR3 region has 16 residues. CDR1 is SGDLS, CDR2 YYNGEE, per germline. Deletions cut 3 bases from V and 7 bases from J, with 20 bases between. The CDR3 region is CASSGGRDAGVQPQHF. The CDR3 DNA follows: TGTGCCAGCAGCGGCGGGAGGGACGCTGGGGTCCAGCCCCAGCATTTT.

In nucleotides, the CDR3 is TGTGCCAGCAGCTCCCCGGGGGGACCTCCGCAAGAGACCCAGTACTTC. Residues: CASSSPGGPPQETQYF. The rearrangement uses TRBV5-5 and TRBJ2-5; 7 bases agree with TRBD2. The CDR3 covers 16 residues. In germline, CDR1 is SGHKS, CDR2 YYEKEE (reference sequence). Germline trimming cut 3 bases from V and 2 bases from J; bases unmatched to any gene: 10.

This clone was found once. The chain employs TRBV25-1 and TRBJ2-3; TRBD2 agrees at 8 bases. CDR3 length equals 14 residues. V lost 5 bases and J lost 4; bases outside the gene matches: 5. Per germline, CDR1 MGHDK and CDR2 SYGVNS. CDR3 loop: CASSLTGGPDTQYF. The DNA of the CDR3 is TGTGCCAGCAGTTTGACGGGGGGGCCAGATACGCAGTATTTT.

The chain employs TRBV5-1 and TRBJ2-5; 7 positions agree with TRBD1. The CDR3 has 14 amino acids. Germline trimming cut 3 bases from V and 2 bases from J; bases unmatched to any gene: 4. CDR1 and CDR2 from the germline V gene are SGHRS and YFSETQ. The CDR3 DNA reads TGCGCCAGCAGCTGGGGACAGAGACAAGAGACCCAGTACTTC. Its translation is CASSWGQRQETQYF.

CDR3 protein: CASSATTGAGTDTQYF. In DNA form, the CDR3 reads TGTGCCAGCAGTGCTACCACAGGGGCGGGCACAGATACGCAGTATTTT. The rearrangement joins TRBV6-1 to TRBJ2-3; the match to TRBD1 covers 7 bases. Trimming cost V 4 bases and J 1 base; bases outside gene matches: 8. The CDR3 has 16 amino acids. Germline V lookup: CDR1 MNHNS, CDR2 SASEGT.

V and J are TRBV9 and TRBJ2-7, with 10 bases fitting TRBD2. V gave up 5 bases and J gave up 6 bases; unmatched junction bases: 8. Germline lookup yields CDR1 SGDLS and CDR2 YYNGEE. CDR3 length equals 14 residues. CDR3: CASSSSSGSLEQYF. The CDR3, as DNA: TGTGCCAGCAGTTCGTCTAGCGGGAGCCTCGAGCAGTACTTC. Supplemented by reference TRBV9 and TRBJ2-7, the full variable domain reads DSGVTQTPKHLITATGQRVTLRCSPRSGDLSVYWYQQSLDQGLQFLIQYYNGEERAKGNILERFSAQQFPDLHSELNLSSLELGDSALYFCASSSSSGSLEQYFGPGTRLTVT.

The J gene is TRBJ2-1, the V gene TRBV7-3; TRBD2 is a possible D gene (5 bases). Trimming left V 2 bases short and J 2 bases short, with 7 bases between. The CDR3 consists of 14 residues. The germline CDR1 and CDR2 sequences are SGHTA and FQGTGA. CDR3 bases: TGTGCCAGCAGCTTATTCGGGACCTACAATGAGCAGTTCTTC. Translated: CASSLFGTYNEQFF.